A selection of T cell receptor beta chains follows, all from one sample in a study of blood T cell repertoires in COVID-19. Produced via immunoSEQ multiplex PCR; TCRdb's table is partial and in-frame only. The sample records tens of thousands of clones, around 90% being singletons. The source material was peripheral blood. These receptors originate from a man in his 60s with acute or convalescent COVID-19. Both conserved end residues are part of each CDR3. The D gene is left open where the match is weak. Only part of the rows carry a size: once, few, many, or a class if the clone is expanded.

clone size	V gene	D gene	J gene	CDR3 protein	CDR3 DNA
-	TRBV3-1/TRBV3-2	-	TRBJ2-7	CASSQDDSREQYF	TGTGCCAGCAGCCAAGACGATTCGCGCGAGCAGTACTTC
-	TRBV12-3/TRBV12-4	TRBD1	TRBJ1-1	CASSVQGNAAFF	TGTGCCAGCAGTGTACAGGGGAATGCTGCTTTCTTT
few	TRBV7-2	-	TRBJ1-5	CASSLYTRGPGPQHF	TGTGCCAGCAGCTTATATACCAGGGGCCCAGGTCCCCAGCATTTT
-	TRBV18	-	TRBJ1-1	CASSPNPPAADTEAFF	TGTGCCAGCTCACCAAACCCGCCGGCTGCGGACACTGAAGCTTTCTTT
-	TRBV9	TRBD1	TRBJ1-5	CASSPSDRANQPQHF	TGTGCCAGCAGCCCATCAGACAGGGCCAATCAGCCCCAGCATTTT
-	TRBV6-6	-	TRBJ2-2	CASSKGQHGELFF	TGTGCCAGCAGTAAGGGGCAACACGGGGAGCTGTTTTTT
-	TRBV9	-	TRBJ1-3	CASSVEQSTSGNTIYF	TGTGCCAGCAGCGTAGAACAGTCAACCTCTGGAAACACCATATATTTT
once	TRBV19	-	TRBJ1-5	CASSIEGRQSNQPQHF	TGTGCCAGTAGTATAGAAGGTCGACAGAGTAATCAGCCCCAGCATTTT
few	TRBV6-5	-	TRBJ2-5	CASTPNRLTQYF	TGTGCCAGCACCCCTAATCGACTGACCCAGTACTTC
-	TRBV28	-	TRBJ1-5	CASRGDSTVHQPQHF	TGTGCCAGCAGGGGGGACTCTACGGTACATCAGCCCCAGCATTTT
-	TRBV4-1	TRBD2	TRBJ2-6	CASSPREGAGANVLTF	TGCGCCAGCAGCCCACGGGAGGGTGCTGGGGCCAACGTCCTGACTTTC
-	TRBV5-8	-	TRBJ1-2	CASSLAPGGNYGYTF	TGTGCCAGCAGCTTGGCTCCCGGGGGGAACTATGGCTACACCTTC
-	TRBV29-1	TRBD2	TRBJ2-1	CSVESAGGPDEQFF	TGCAGCGTTGAATCTGCGGGAGGGCCCGATGAGCAGTTCTTC
-	TRBV28	-	TRBJ1-3	CASITRQGRVIPSGNTIYF	TGTGCCAGCATCACTCGGCAGGGTCGGGTCATCCCCTCTGGAAACACCATATATTTT
once	TRBV27	TRBD1	TRBJ1-4	CASRGSAGQRNEKLFF	TGTGCCAGCAGAGGGTCCGCGGGACAGCGTAATGAAAAACTGTTTTTT
few	TRBV27	-	TRBJ1-2	CASRSTGQGGYTF	TGTGCCAGCAGATCAACAGGGCAGGGCGGCTACACCTTC
-	TRBV18	TRBD2	TRBJ2-7	CASSPPWERDRGGEQYF	TGTGCCAGCTCACCACCGTGGGAGCGGGACCGAGGTGGCGAGCAGTACTTC
-	TRBV28	TRBD1	TRBJ1-3	CASSNRQGNRNTIYF	TGTGCCAGCAGTAACCGACAGGGTAATCGAAACACCATATATTTT
-	TRBV5-4	TRBD1	TRBJ1-6	CASSLDRDHSPLHF	TGTGCCAGCAGCCTGGACAGGGACCATTCACCCCTCCACTTT
-	TRBV4-2	-	TRBJ2-2	CASSQVGAHTGELFF	TGTGCCAGCAGCCAAGTTGGGGCCCACACCGGGGAGCTGTTTTTT
-	TRBV18	-	TRBJ2-5	CASSQGQSETQYF	TGTGCCAGCTCCCAAGGACAGTCAGAGACCCAGTACTTC
-	TRBV28	TRBD1	TRBJ2-7	CASTHTGQGVYEQYF	TGTGCCAGCACCCATACTGGACAGGGGGTCTACGAGCAGTACTTC
-	TRBV11-2	-	TRBJ1-4	CASSLERGGHEKLFF	TGTGCCAGCAGCTTAGAAAGGGGAGGGCATGAAAAACTGTTTTTT
-	TRBV19	TRBD1	TRBJ1-4	CASTPQDRGPEKLFF	TGTGCCAGTACCCCTCAGGACAGGGGGCCTGAAAAACTGTTTTTT
once	TRBV4-1	-	TRBJ2-3	CASSRVAVPGTDTQYF	TGCGCCAGCAGCAGAGTAGCGGTCCCGGGGACAGATACGCAGTATTTT
-	TRBV5-1	-	TRBJ1-3	CASSLTGKVNAGNTIYF	TGCGCCAGCAGCTTGACCGGGAAAGTGAATGCTGGAAACACCATATATTTT
-	TRBV12-5	TRBD1	TRBJ1-4	CASGLGQGPMEKLFF	TGTGCTAGTGGTTTGGGACAGGGCCCGATGGAAAAACTGTTTTTT
-	TRBV11-3	-	TRBJ1-1	CASSFTLPPNTEAFF	TGTGCCAGCAGCTTCACTCTACCCCCGAACACTGAAGCTTTCTTT
-	TRBV28	-	TRBJ1-4	CASSLWSATNEKLFF	TGTGCCAGCAGTTTATGGTCAGCAACTAATGAAAAACTGTTTTTT
-	TRBV7-3	TRBD1	TRBJ2-1	CASSAPPGTEQTYNEQFF	TGTGCCAGCAGCGCGCCCCCAGGGACAGAACAAACCTACAATGAGCAGTTCTTC
-	TRBV5-5	-	TRBJ1-2	CASSRSGTFGYTF	TGTGCCAGCAGCCGATCCGGGACATTTGGCTACACCTTC
once	TRBV19	TRBD2	TRBJ2-1	CASSLAGSLGEQFF	TGTGCCAGTAGTCTAGCGGGTTCCTTGGGTGAGCAGTTCTTC
-	TRBV29-1	-	TRBJ1-2	CSVGSDGYTF	TGCAGCGTTGGATCGGATGGCTACACCTTC
-	TRBV28	-	TRBJ2-2	CASIRQATGELFF	TGTGCCAGCATTAGACAGGCCACCGGGGAGCTGTTTTTT
-	TRBV7-9	-	TRBJ1-1	CASSSVDWVNTEAFF	TGTGCCAGCAGCTCGGTGGACTGGGTGAACACTGAAGCTTTCTTT
-	TRBV5-1	-	TRBJ2-5	CASSLRAGAGETQYF	TGCGCCAGCAGCTTGAGGGCGGGGGCAGGAGAGACCCAGTACTTC
-	TRBV4-3	-	TRBJ2-2	CASSQVRSRGSADTGELFF	TGCGCCAGCAGCCAAGTCAGGTCGCGGGGTAGCGCGGACACCGGGGAGCTGTTTTTT
-	TRBV7-2	-	TRBJ2-1	CASSESGTVYNEQFF	TGTGCCAGCAGCGAATCCGGGACTGTATACAATGAGCAGTTCTTC
-	TRBV24-1	-	TRBJ2-1	CATSTVGGLSYEQFF	TGTGCCACCAGCACAGTCGGGGGTCTTAGTTATGAGCAGTTCTTC
-	TRBV5-8	-	TRBJ2-7	CASSWWTEYSYEQYF	TGTGCCAGCAGCTGGTGGACAGAATACTCCTACGAGCAGTACTTC
-	TRBV5-1	-	TRBJ2-7	CASSFGNFAEDEQYF	TGCGCCAGCAGCTTTGGTAATTTTGCGGAGGACGAGCAGTACTTC
-	TRBV27	-	TRBJ1-1	CASSWRVGNTEAFF	TGTGCCAGCAGTTGGAGGGTCGGGAACACTGAAGCTTTCTTT
-	TRBV28	-	TRBJ1-2	CATAANYGYTF	TGTGCAACAGCAGCTAACTATGGCTACACCTTC
-	TRBV27	TRBD2	TRBJ2-3	CASTPGGETDTQYF	TGTGCCAGCACCCCGGGAGGGGAGACAGATACGCAGTATTTT
-	TRBV2	TRBD1	TRBJ2-7	CASKTGTGGRYEQYF	TGTGCCAGCAAGACCGGGACAGGGGGCCGGTACGAGCAGTACTTC
-	TRBV4-2	TRBD1	TRBJ2-5	CASSPLATGGETQYF	TGTGCCAGCAGCCCCCTTGCTACAGGGGGAGAGACCCAGTACTTC
-	TRBV5-1	TRBD1	TRBJ1-4	CASSQDRIATNEKLFF	TGCGCCAGCAGCCAGGACAGGATAGCAACTAATGAAAAACTGTTTTTT
-	TRBV6-1	-	TRBJ1-2	CASSGDNPSFLYGYTF	TGTGCCAGCAGTGGGGACAACCCTTCTTTTCTCTATGGCTACACCTTC